Listed here are 4 T cell receptor beta chains from one sample, sequenced in a study of T-cell memory formation after mild COVID-19. TCRdb independently ran MiXCR on the 5' RACE reads; one entry per CDR3 protein. The table lists around 310,000 distinct CDR3 sequences, approximately 22% of them singletons, with around 20% in the top ten. Source material: PBMCs or a T cell subset sorted from them (not recorded which). These receptors came from a man aged 18-30 years who had mild COVID-19 (a few samples of this study predate the infection). Cell type and time point are not known.

The chain employs TRBV11-1 and TRBJ2-3, with 7 bases matching TRBD2. Unmatched junction bases numbered 4, after V lost 3 bases and J lost 10 bases. CDR1 is SGHAT and CDR2 is FQDESV in the germline V gene (reference sequence). This CDR3 spans 12 amino acids. For the CDR3, the DNA is TGTGCCAGCAGCTTCGGAGGACTAGCGCAGTATTTT. Translated, it gives CASSFGGLAQYF.

This clonotype was detected only a few times. J is TRBJ1-2 and V is TRBV7-2, with D tentatively TRBD1 (6 bases). CDR3 length: 14 residues. Germline assignment: CDR1 SGHTA and CDR2 FQGNSA. Trimming removed 5 bases at V and 8 bases at J, with 18 bases between. The CDR3 is CASSLPRGEAGYTF. In nucleotides, the CDR3 is TGTGCCAGCAGCCTCCCCAGGGGTGAGGCAGGCTACACCTTC.

The DNA for the CDR3 is TGTGCCACCAGTGATACTGGACAGCGCGGAGCTTTCTTT. As protein: CATSDTGQRGAFF. The J gene is TRBJ1-1, the V gene TRBV24-1; tentatively, D is TRBD1 (6 bases). Germline V CDR1 and CDR2: KGHDR, SFDVKD. Deletions cut 3 bases from V and 10 bases from J, with 14 bases between. The CDR3 has 13 residues.

The chain employs TRBV11-2 and TRBJ1-1; TRBD1 matches at 7 bases. V gave up 5 bases and J gave up 1 base; unmatched junction bases: 4. Germline values: CDR1 SGHAT, CDR2 FQNNGV. The CDR3 covers 14 residues. This chain's CDR3 is CASSLRDRNTEAFF. The CDR3 region has the DNA TGTGCCAGCAGCCTGCGGGACAGGAACACTGAAGCTTTCTTT. Filled out from reference TRBV11-2 and TRBJ1-1, the complete variable domain reads EAGVAQSPRYKIIEKRQSVAFWCNPISGHATLYWYQQILGQGPKLLIQFQNNGVVDDSQLPKDRFSAERLKGVDSTLKIQPAKLEDSAVYLCASSLRDRNTEAFFGQGTRLTVV.